Following are 26 T cell receptor beta chains from one sample sequenced in a study of human T cells and chemical hapten exposure. Described time point: patch test 2, 6 weeks after DPC sensitization. Treatment given: therapeutic diphenylcyclopropenone sensitization with weekly scalp DPC. From the RACE reads, TCRdb called clonotypes with MiXCR, one entry per CDR3 protein. In the table there are approximately 100,000 distinct CDR3 sequences, about a tenth of which are singletons. Sequenced material: whole blood, taken in connection with sensitization to the hapten diphenylcyclopropenone (DPC). These receptors were taken from a woman in her thirties or forties with alopecia areata. Some clones in this sample may be carry-over from other donors' samples.

This chain links TRBV9 with TRBJ1-5; possible D gene TRBD1, 6 bases. Germline V gene lookup returns CDR1 SGDLS and CDR2 YYNGEE. Deletions cut 0 bases from V and 2 bases from J, with 9 bases between. The CDR3 has 15 residues. The CDR3 region is CASSVGGAGNQPQHF. In DNA form, the CDR3 reads TGTGCCAGCAGCGTAGGGGGGGCTGGCAATCAGCCCCAGCATTTT. The variable domain in full, completed from reference TRBV9 and TRBJ1-5, reads DSGVTQTPKHLITATGQRVTLRCSPRSGDLSVYWYQQSLDQGLQFLIQYYNGEERAKGNILERFSAQQFPDLHSELNLSSLELGDSALYFCASSVGGAGNQPQHFGDGTRLSIL.

This clonotype showed up many times. The chain recombines TRBV3-1 with TRBJ2-1; D ambiguous. This CDR3 spans 11 amino acids. The germline gives CDR1 LGHDT, CDR2 YNNKEL (reference sequence). Trimming removed 1 base from V and 8 bases from J, with 3 bases in between. The CDR3 sequence is CASSQGYEQFF. The CDR3 DNA follows: TGTGCCAGCAGCCAAGGGTATGAGCAGTTCTTC.

Only a few counts were recorded for this clonotype. The CDR3 sequence: CASSLRDRGLSPLHF. The CDR3, as DNA: TGTGCCAGCAGCCTCCGGGACAGGGGATTGTCACCCCTCCACTTT. The V call is TRBV4-2, the J call TRBJ1-6, with 10 bases that match TRBD1. V lost 4 bases and J lost 10; bases outside the gene matches: 7. This CDR3 has 15 residues. Germline assignment: CDR1 LGHNA and CDR2 YNFKEQ.

This clonotype was detected a few times. The chain recombines TRBV6-6 with TRBJ1-2; unclear D gene. Germline V lookup: CDR1 MNHNY, CDR2 SVGAGI (reference sequence). The CDR3 length is 13 residues. Between the trimmed V and J ends, which lost 2 bases and 0 bases, there was a span of 4 bases. In DNA, the CDR3 is TGTGCCAGCAGTTACACAGCTAACTATGGCTACACCTTC. Translated, it gives CASSYTANYGYTF.

The chain combines TRBV24-1 with TRBJ1-2, with D unresolved. The CDR3 length is 13 residues. Germline CDR1 reads KGHDR; CDR2 reads SFDVKD. Trimming cost V 4 bases and J 0 bases, with 5 bases left between them. CDR3 sequence (DNA): TGTGCCACCAGTGAGACTACTAACTATGGCTACACCTTC. It translates to CATSETTNYGYTF.

This clonotype has a count of ten or more. V usage is TRBV4-2 and J usage is TRBJ2-2, with D unclear. CDR3 size: 17 residues. Germline CDR1 LGHNA, CDR2 YNFKEQ. V was cut by 7 bases and J by 0 bases, with 18 bases left in between. This chain's CDR3 is CASNRPPGQTNTGELFF. CDR3 DNA: TGTGCCAGCAACCGCCCCCCGGGCCAGACGAACACCGGGGAGCTGTTTTTT.

This clonotype was seen more than once but under ten times. This chain joins TRBV3-1 and TRBJ2-5; D gene unclear. V lost 4 bases, J lost 2 bases, and 11 bases lay in between. CDR3 size: 14 residues. CDR1 LGHDT and CDR2 YNNKEL come from the germline V gene (reference sequence). The CDR3 DNA follows: TGTGCCAGCAGCCGGTCGGCTGGACAAGAGACCCAGTACTTC. Translated, it gives CASSRSAGQETQYF.

This clonotype appeared a few times. V and J are TRBV7-2 and TRBJ1-5, with D hard to call. The length of the CDR3 is 15 residues. Trimming stripped 3 bases from V and 0 bases from J, with 9 bases between. Germline V CDR1 and CDR2: SGHTA, FQGNSA. The CDR3 loop reads CASSFSGSSNQPQHF. The CDR3 nucleotides are TGTGCCAGCAGCTTTTCGGGTTCTAGCAATCAGCCCCAGCATTTT. Full variable domain (outside the CDR3, taken from reference TRBV7-2 and TRBJ1-5): GAGVSQSPSNKVTEKGKDVELRCDPISGHTALYWYRQSLGQGLEFLIYFQGNSAPDKSGLPSDRFSAERTGGSVSTLTIQRTQQEDSAVYLCASSFSGSSNQPQHFGDGTRLSIL.

This clonotype was detected many times. V and J are TRBV3-1 and TRBJ1-2, with 10 bases that match TRBD1. Germline V lookup: CDR1 LGHDT, CDR2 YNNKEL (reference sequence). The CDR3 spans 16 residues. The trim removed 4 bases at V and 2 bases at J, leaving 7 bases unmatched. The CDR3 region is CASSPQPGQGNYGYTF. In DNA, the CDR3 is TGTGCCAGCAGCCCGCAACCGGGACAGGGGAACTATGGCTACACCTTC.

The chain has TRBV12-3 or TRBV12-4 and TRBJ1-5; TRBD1 agrees at 8 bases. V shed 5 bases, J shed 4 bases, and the junction held 4 bases outside the gene matches. The CDR3 spans 14 residues. The chain's CDR3 is CASSPRTGNQPQHF. The CDR3, as DNA: TGTGCCAGCAGTCCCCGGACAGGGAATCAGCCCCAGCATTTT.

This rearrangement joins TRBV29-1 to TRBJ2-7; the match to TRBD2 covers 11 bases. Per the germline V gene, CDR1 is SQVTM and CDR2 is ANQGSEA. This CDR3 comprises 12 residues. Trimming took 8 bases from V and 7 from J; bases not matched to a gene: 7. CDR3 residues: CSILAGAREQYF. The CDR3 nucleotides read TGCAGCATACTAGCGGGGGCAAGAGAGCAGTACTTC.

This clonotype was picked up a small number of times. The V and J genes are TRBV5-1 and TRBJ2-7; 7 bases map to TRBD1. Trimming at V came to 5 bases and at J to 5 bases, leaving 10 bases not matched to a gene. Germline CDR1 is SGHRS and CDR2 is YFSETQ. The CDR3 has 14 residues. The CDR3 loop reads CASSRDSLGNEQYF. The DNA of the CDR3 is TGCGCCAGCAGTCGGGACAGCCTCGGGAACGAGCAGTACTTC.

This clonotype was detected ten times or more. This chain links TRBV29-1 with TRBJ1-1, with D unresolved. The CDR3 consists of 13 residues. With 1 base removed from V and 0 bases from J, the gap between germline ends came to 6 bases. Germline loops: CDR1 SQVTM, CDR2 ANQGSEA. DNA for the CDR3: TGCAGCGTTGAAGGGGGAGTGAACACTGAAGCTTTCTTT. Translating it yields CSVEGGVNTEAFF.

The chain recombines TRBV19 with TRBJ1-6, with a tentative D call TRBD1 (5 bases). Germline values: CDR1 LNHDA, CDR2 SQIVND (reference sequence). The V gene lost 1 base and the J gene lost 10 bases, with 14 bases spanning the gap. This CDR3 contains 15 residues. This CDR3 is CASSIGPDTGSPLHF. The CDR3 DNA reads TGTGCCAGTAGTATAGGACCGGACACGGGATCACCCCTCCACTTT. Supplemented by reference TRBV19 and TRBJ1-6, the full variable domain reads DGGITQSPKYLFRKEGQNVTLSCEQNLNHDAMYWYRQDPGQGLRLIYYSQIVNDFQKGDIAEGYSVSREKKESFPLTVTSAQKNPTAFYLCASSIGPDTGSPLHFGNGTRLTVT.

This clonotype was counted a few times. J is TRBJ1-4 and V is TRBV20-1; no clear D. Germline CDR1 is DFQATT and CDR2 is SNEGSKA (reference sequence). V lost 3 bases to trimming and J lost 6 bases, with 17 bases between them. The CDR3 totals 15 residues. The CDR3 loop reads CSASRMGRGDEKLFF. The DNA of the CDR3 is TGCAGTGCTAGTAGGATGGGAAGAGGTGATGAAAAACTGTTTTTT.

Ten or more counts support this clonotype. The chain couples TRBV7-2 to TRBJ2-7; maybe TRBD2 (5 bases). Germline CDR1 reads SGHTA; CDR2 reads FQGNSA. The CDR3 covers 14 residues. Deletions cut 1 base from V and 2 bases from J, with 9 bases between. The CDR3 region is CASSLGRGPYEQYF. CDR3 nucleotide sequence: TGTGCCAGCAGCTTAGGTCGCGGGCCCTACGAGCAGTACTTC.

This clonotype was seen at least ten times. In nucleotides, the CDR3 is TGTGCCAGCAGTTTTCAGGGGGCCAGCACACAGCCCCAGCATTTT. As protein: CASSFQGASTQPQHF. The J gene is TRBJ1-5, the V gene TRBV12-3 or TRBV12-4, with 8 positions matching TRBD1. V shed 3 bases, J shed 7 bases, and the junction held 8 bases outside the gene matches. The CDR3 runs 15 residues.

The genes are TRBV11-3 and TRBJ2-1; D is ambiguous. Germline CDR1 SGHNT, CDR2 YENEEA. The CDR3 runs 12 residues. Trimming removed 1 base from V and 13 bases from J, with 11 bases in between. Here the CDR3 reads CASSLVSPTQFF. DNA for the CDR3: TGTGCCAGCAGCTTAGTAAGTCCTACTCAGTTCTTC.

This clonotype has just a few counts. The genes are TRBV12-3 or TRBV12-4 and TRBJ2-5, with TRBD2 as a possible D gene (7 bases). CDR3 size: 16 residues. With 4 bases removed from V and 3 bases from J, the gap between germline ends came to 18 bases. The CDR3 sequence is CASSSLVGRGEETQYF. As DNA, the CDR3 is TGTGCCAGCAGTTCTCTCGTGGGGAGGGGGGAAGAGACCCAGTACTTC.

This clonotype was observed many times. This chain connects TRBV20-1 to TRBJ2-5; D is possibly TRBD2 (5 bases). The CDR3 runs to 13 residues. The germline V gene encodes CDR1 DFQATT and CDR2 SNEGSKA (reference sequence). Trimming cost V 5 bases and J 5 bases, with 15 bases left between them. CDR3 nucleotides: TGCAGTGCTCCTTGGGTAGCGCTCGAGACCCAGTACTTC. Amino acid sequence: CSAPWVALETQYF.

This clonotype showed up many times. This chain uses TRBV3-1 with TRBJ1-4; maybe TRBD1 (5 bases). CDR3 length: 13 residues. V was trimmed by 5 bases and J by 8 bases, leaving 12 bases between them. Germline V gene sequence: CDR1 LGHDT, CDR2 YNNKEL (reference sequence). As DNA, the CDR3 is TGTGCCAGCAGCTGGGGGGGAAAAGAAAAACTGTTTTTT. Protein: CASSWGGKEKLFF.

The V call is TRBV27, the J call TRBJ2-1, with TRBD2 as a possible D gene (7 bases). CDR3 size: 16 residues. Germline V lookup: CDR1 MNHEY, CDR2 SMNVEV (reference sequence). Trimming removed 5 bases at V and 8 bases at J, with 22 bases between. The CDR3 reads CASSRGIPGLIDEQFF. CDR3 sequence (DNA): TGTGCCAGCAGTAGGGGGATCCCGGGACTAATCGATGAGCAGTTCTTC.

This clonotype came up a few times. The chain recombines TRBV11-2 with TRBJ2-3; 9 bases match TRBD2. Germline assignment: CDR1 SGHAT and CDR2 FQNNGV. The CDR3 has 17 residues. The V segment lost 5 bases and the J segment 4 bases; nucleotides outside the gene matches: 13. The DNA of the CDR3 is TGTGCCAGCAGCCCAGAGAGAGGACTAGCGTGGGCAGATACGCAGTATTTT. It encodes CASSPERGLAWADTQYF.

The chain joins TRBV6-5 to TRBJ2-1, with D hard to call. The germline V gene has CDR1 MNHEY and CDR2 SVGAGI. V was cut by 2 bases and J by 8 bases, with 10 bases left in between. The length of the CDR3 is 13 residues. The CDR3 coding sequence is TGTGCCAGCAGTTACCCCCCCGGTCATGAGCAGTTCTTC. Its protein product is CASSYPPGHEQFF.

This clonotype was observed at least ten times. This sequence joins TRBV7-6 and TRBJ2-1; D is perhaps TRBD1 (6 bases). CDR1 SGHVS and CDR2 FNYEAQ come from the germline V gene. V lost 7 bases and J lost 4, with 17 bases in between. This CDR3 region has 15 residues. The CDR3 reads CASTDSEGVYNEQFF. Here the CDR3 DNA reads TGTGCCAGCACCGACTCTGAGGGGGTATACAATGAGCAGTTCTTC.

Comment on this clonotype: It may be a read error: a sequence one base away is much more abundant. Given the absence of the conserved phenylalanine or tryptophan at the CDR3 end, a read error is likely. The chain has TRBV14 and TRBJ1-5, with 7 bases that match TRBD1. The CDR3 runs to 13 residues. Trimming removed 5 bases from V and 7 bases from J; junction bases left unmatched: 5. Germline CDR1 is SGHDN and CDR2 is FVKESK. The CDR3 DNA reads TGTGCCAGCAGCGGCAGGGGGGACCAGCCCCAGCATTCT. As protein: CASSGRGDQPQHS.